This TCR beta chain is drawn from a study of blood T cell repertoires in COVID-19. Trimming pared 7 bases from V and 2 bases from J, leaving 11 bases between. The CDR3 is 13 amino acids. Germline V gene lookup returns CDR1 GTSNPN and CDR2 SVGIG (reference sequence). The protocol was immunoSEQ multiplex PCR, while the TCRdb copy is restricted to in-frame clones and leaves out a portion. Counted here are 250,000 to 300,000 clones, approximately 89% occurring once; the ten biggest clones make up more than 1.5%. What was sequenced was PBMCs or T cells enriched from blood (not recorded which). The source is a woman in her sixties who had recovered from COVID-19. The chain employs TRBV30 and TRBJ1-4; the D gene is possibly TRBD1 (5 bases). DNA of the CDR3: TGTGCCTTAAACAGGTTCACTAATGAAAAACTGTTTTTT. This codes for CALNRFTNEKLFF. Combining the CDR3 with reference TRBV30 and TRBJ1-4 gives the whole variable domain SQTIHQWPATLVQPVGSPLSLECTVEGTSNPNLYWYRQAAGRGLQLLFYSVGIGQISSEVPQNLSASRPQDRQFILSSKKLLLSDSGFYLCALNRFTNEKLFFGSGTQLSVL.